This TCR beta chain was sequenced for a study of CD8+ T cells in alopecia areata. The study's findings and limits: Against the mouse data, patients shared TCRs less clearly, possibly for HLA reasons. It was observed that many expanded lesional clones persisted in scalp and blood during tofacitinib. Lesional scalp, notably in alopecia totalis/universalis, had clonality above that of normal scalp.

Treatment of the sample: oral pan-JAK inhibitor, 5-10 mg twice daily. Both peripheral blood and punch biopsies of lesional scalp skin were obtained from patients who had alopecia areata. About this clone: Its antigen remains unknown.

As the sequencing template, cDNA was produced by extracting RNA and reverse transcribing it. Assay used: immunoSEQ multiplex PCR; TCRdb lists only in-frame clones, some missing. The sample holds about 200,000 clones, nearly 60% seen once. CDR1 is SGDLS and CDR2 is YYNGEE in the germline V gene. The CDR3 is made up of 12 amino acids. Trimming cost V 0 bases and J 6 bases, with 5 bases left between them. The specimen was CD4+ T cells sorted from blood, collected at week 24, from a patient treated with tofacitinib. The clonotype was recovered from a human donor with alopecia areata. V is TRBV9 and J is TRBJ2-3; D gene uncertain. The chain's CDR3 is CASSVGGDTQYF. Written as DNA, the CDR3 is TGTGCCAGCAGCGTAGGTGGGGATACGCAGTATTTT.